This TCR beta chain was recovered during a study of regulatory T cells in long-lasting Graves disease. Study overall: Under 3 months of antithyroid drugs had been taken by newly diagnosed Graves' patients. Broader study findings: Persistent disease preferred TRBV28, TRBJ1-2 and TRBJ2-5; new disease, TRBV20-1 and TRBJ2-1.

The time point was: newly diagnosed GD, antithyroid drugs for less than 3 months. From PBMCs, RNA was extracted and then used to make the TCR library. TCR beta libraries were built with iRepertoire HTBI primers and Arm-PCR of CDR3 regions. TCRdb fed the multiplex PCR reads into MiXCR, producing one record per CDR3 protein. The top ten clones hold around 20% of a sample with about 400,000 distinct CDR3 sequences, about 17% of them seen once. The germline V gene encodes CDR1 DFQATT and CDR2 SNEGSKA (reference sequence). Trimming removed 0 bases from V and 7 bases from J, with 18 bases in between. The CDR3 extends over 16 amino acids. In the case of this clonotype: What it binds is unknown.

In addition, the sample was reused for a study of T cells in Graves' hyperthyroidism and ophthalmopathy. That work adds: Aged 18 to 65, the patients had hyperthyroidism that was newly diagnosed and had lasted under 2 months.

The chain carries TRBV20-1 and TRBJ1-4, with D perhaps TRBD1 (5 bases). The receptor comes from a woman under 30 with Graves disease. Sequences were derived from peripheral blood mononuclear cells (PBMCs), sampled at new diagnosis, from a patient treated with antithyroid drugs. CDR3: CSARDNRGNSLEKLFF. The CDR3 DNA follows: TGCAGTGCTAGAGATAATCGGGGGAACTCCCTTGAAAAACTGTTTTTT.